The 17 T cell receptor beta chains below were found in one sample sequenced in a study of CD8 T cells in ankylosing spondylitis. TCRdb independently ran MiXCR on the 5' RACE reads; one entry per CDR3 protein. The sample consists of under 300,000 distinct CDR3 sequences, around 11% of them appearing once. The specimen was blood, either unsorted or a sorted T cell fraction (not recorded which). These TCRs come from a male donor with ankylosing spondylitis or in good health (not recorded which).

This clonotype was seen more than once but under ten times. V usage is TRBV27 and J usage is TRBJ2-7; D unclear. The germline CDR1 and CDR2 sequences are MNHEY and SMNVEV (reference sequence). Trimming left V 6 bases short and J 0 bases short, with 12 bases between. The length of the CDR3 is 14 residues. The CDR3 spells CASRQWQSSYEQYF. DNA of the CDR3: TGTGCCAGCAGACAGTGGCAGAGCTCCTACGAGCAGTACTTC.

The chain carries TRBV4-1 and TRBJ2-3; 9 bases align to TRBD2. Germline CDR1 reads MGHRA; CDR2 reads YSYEKL. This CDR3 has 16 residues. The trim removed 4 bases at V and 6 bases at J, leaving 11 bases unmatched. CDR3 bases: TGCGCCAGCAGCCTAAGCCTAAGCGGGGGGTCCGATACGCAGTATTTT. Amino acid sequence: CASSLSLSGGSDTQYF.

This clonotype was seen repeatedly, ten times or more. V usage is TRBV28 and J usage is TRBJ1-1; possible D gene TRBD1, 6 bases. Between the trimmed V and J ends, which lost 6 bases and 0 bases, there was a span of 8 bases. The CDR3 sequence is 13 residues long. CDR1 is MDHEN and CDR2 is SYDVKM in the germline V gene. CDR3 nucleotide sequence: TGTGCCAGCAGGAGGACAGTGAACACTGAAGCTTTCTTT. This encodes CASRRTVNTEAFF.

The chain has TRBV2 and TRBJ2-3, with 9 bases that match TRBD1. The CDR3 spans 14 residues. The ends lost 7 bases at V and 1 base at J; junction bases unmatched: 3. The germline CDR1 and CDR2 sequences are SNHLY and FYNNEI. The DNA for the CDR3 is TGTGCCAGCATTAGGGACAGGGGCACAGATACGCAGTATTTT. This codes for CASIRDRGTDTQYF.

This clonotype was observed at least ten times. This rearrangement joins TRBV5-1 to TRBJ1-1, with 7 bases identical to TRBD1. The CDR3 consists of 12 residues. Germline CDR1 is SGHRS and CDR2 is YFSETQ. Germline trimming cut 5 bases from V and 6 bases from J; bases unmatched to any gene: 4. The CDR3 loop reads CASSDRVAEAFF. As DNA, the CDR3 is TGCGCCAGCAGTGACAGGGTGGCTGAAGCTTTCTTT.

This clonotype was picked up many times. V usage is TRBV27 and J usage is TRBJ1-1, with D hard to call. Trimming shortened V by 4 bases and J by 4 bases, and 7 bases separated the two germline ends. Germline V CDR1 and CDR2: MNHEY, SMNVEV (reference sequence). The CDR3 consists of 12 residues. CDR3 sequence: CASSSYGTEAFF. The CDR3 DNA follows: TGTGCCAGCAGTTCCTACGGCACTGAAGCTTTCTTT.

This clonotype has ten or more counts. The chain links TRBV15 to TRBJ2-5; 10 nucleotides agree with TRBD2. Germline lookup yields CDR1 LNHNV and CDR2 YYDKDF (reference sequence). V lost 0 bases to trimming and J lost 5 bases; unmatched junction nucleotides: 6. The CDR3 contains 16 residues. The chain's CDR3 is CATSRDLAGVSETQYF. The CDR3 DNA reads as TGTGCCACCAGCAGAGATCTAGCGGGAGTCTCGGAGACCCAGTACTTC.

V is TRBV7-2 and J is TRBJ1-2; 7 nucleotides align to TRBD1. The germline gives CDR1 SGHTA, CDR2 FQGNSA. The V segment lost 9 bases and the J segment 1 base; nucleotides outside the gene matches: 8. This CDR3 comprises 14 residues. The CDR3 reads CARYRDSDNYGYTF. The CDR3 DNA sequence: TGTGCCAGATACCGGGACAGCGATAACTATGGCTACACCTTC.

The V call is TRBV7-2, the J call TRBJ2-2; 8 nucleotides match TRBD2. Germline CDR1 is SGHTA and CDR2 is FQGNSA. Trimming cost V 1 base and J 6 bases; bases outside gene matches: 7. The CDR3 is 16 residues long. CDR3 amino acids: CASSLGGSGKAGELFF. Written as DNA, the CDR3 is TGTGCCAGCAGCTTAGGGGGTAGCGGGAAGGCCGGGGAGCTGTTTTTT.

This clonotype has a count of ten or more. The genes are TRBV12-3 or TRBV12-4 and TRBJ2-1; D unresolved. The CDR3 is 11 residues long. V dropped 7 bases and J dropped 9 bases, with 10 bases sitting between them. CDR3 bases: TGTGCCAGCAACATCGTCGGTGAGCAGTTCTTC. This sequence encodes CASNIVGEQFF.

This clonotype occurred many times. The chain is built from TRBV12-3 or TRBV12-4 and TRBJ2-5, with TRBD1 matching 7 bases. V trimming: 7 bases; J trimming: 1 base; junction bases outside the gene matches: 3. The CDR3 runs 13 residues. The CDR3 coding sequence is TGTGCCAGCACACGACAGGGCCAAGAGACCCAGTACTTC. The encoded protein is CASTRQGQETQYF.

V is TRBV6-2 or TRBV6-3 and J is TRBJ2-3; perhaps TRBD1 as D (6 bases). This CDR3 region has 14 residues. Germline assignment: CDR1 MNHEY and CDR2 SVGEGT. Trimming removed 11 bases at V and 0 bases at J, with 15 bases between. The CDR3 DNA reads as TGTGCCGCCGAGAGGGGGAGAAGCACAGATACGCAGTATTTT. Translated, it gives CAAERGRSTDTQYF.

This clonotype was seen many times. The chain uses TRBV20-1 and TRBJ1-6; D not resolved. The CDR3 totals 16 residues. Germline CDR1 and CDR2: DFQATT and SNEGSKA (reference sequence). Trimming took off 0 bases at V and 7 bases at J, with 16 bases between the two ends. CDR3 sequence reads: CSARDKAEKGNSPLHF. CDR3 DNA sequence: TGCAGTGCTAGAGATAAGGCGGAAAAGGGAAATTCACCCCTCCACTTT.

This clonotype was found many times. This rearrangement joins TRBV28 to TRBJ2-3; D is uncertain. Trimming cost V 7 bases and J 8 bases, with 10 bases left between them. CDR3 size: 11 residues. CDR1 and CDR2 from the germline V gene are MDHEN and SYDVKM. The CDR3 sequence is CASTKAATQYF. CDR3 nucleotide sequence: TGTGCCAGCACTAAAGCTGCTACGCAGTATTTT.

This clonotype has ten or more counts. The chain uses TRBV12-3 or TRBV12-4 and TRBJ2-7; the D is unclear. V was shortened by 6 bases and J by 6 bases, with 9 bases between the two germline ends. This CDR3 is built from 11 residues. This chain's CDR3 is CASSGPSEQYF. The CDR3 nucleotides read TGTGCCAGCAGCGGTCCCAGCGAGCAGTACTTC.

Only a few counts were recorded for this clonotype. The CDR3 protein is CASSKLAGYDTDTQYF. CDR3 sequence (DNA): TGTGCCAGCAGTAAACTAGCGGGGTATGACACAGATACGCAGTATTTT. The J gene is TRBJ2-3, the V gene TRBV6-1, with TRBD2 matching over 10 bases. The CDR3 totals 16 residues. V dropped 5 bases and J dropped 2; count of bases not matched to a gene: 7. Germline-derived CDR1 and CDR2 are MNHNS and SASEGT.

This clonotype was found many times. The chain carries TRBV20-1 and TRBJ1-4, with TRBD1 matching 9 bases. Per the germline V gene, CDR1 is DFQATT and CDR2 is SNEGSKA (reference sequence). CDR3 length: 15 residues. V gave up 1 base and J gave up 3 bases; unmatched junction bases: 3. The CDR3 reads CSARATGGPNEKLFF. CDR3 bases: TGCAGTGCTAGAGCTACAGGGGGCCCTAATGAAAAACTGTTTTTT.